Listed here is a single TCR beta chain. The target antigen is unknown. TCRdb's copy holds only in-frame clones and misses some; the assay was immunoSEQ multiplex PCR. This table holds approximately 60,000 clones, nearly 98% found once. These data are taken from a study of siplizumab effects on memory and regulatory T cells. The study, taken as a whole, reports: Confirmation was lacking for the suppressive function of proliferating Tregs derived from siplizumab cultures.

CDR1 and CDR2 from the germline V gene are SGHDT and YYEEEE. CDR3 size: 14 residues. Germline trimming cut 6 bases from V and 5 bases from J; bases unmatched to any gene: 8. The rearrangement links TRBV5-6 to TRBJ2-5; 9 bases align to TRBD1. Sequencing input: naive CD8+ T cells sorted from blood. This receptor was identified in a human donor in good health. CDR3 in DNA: TGTGCCAGCAAGGACGGGACAGGGTTCGAGACCCAGTACTTC. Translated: CASKDGTGFETQYF. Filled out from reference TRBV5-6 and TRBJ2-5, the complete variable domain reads DAGVTQSPTHLIKTRGQQVTLRCSPKSGHDTVSWYQQALGQGPQFIFQYYEEEERQRGNFPDRFSGHQFPNYSSELNVNALLLGDSALYLCASKDGTGFETQYFGPGTRLLVL.